The clone carrying this T cell receptor beta chain was found a few times. Its antigen is undetermined. This specimen belongs to a study of T cell repertoires in cytomegalovirus infection. General study findings and limits: The cumulative frequency of public TCR beta families identified carriers of CMV plus the relevant HLA.

TCRdb processed the reads anew with MiXCR; each CDR3 protein has one entry. The data show hundreds of thousands of distinct CDR3 sequences, 20% to 30% seen once. Material: CD8+ T cells from PBMCs. This clonotype originated in a human donor in good health (CMV status not recorded). Some clones in this sample may be carry-over from other donors' samples.

The CDR3 sequence: CSALTEENYGYTF. CDR3 DNA sequence: TGCAGTGCCCTGACAGAAGAAAACTATGGCTACACCTTC. The chain combines TRBV20-1 with TRBJ1-2; tentatively, D is TRBD1 (5 bases). The CDR3 runs to 13 residues. CDR1 is DFQATT and CDR2 is SNEGSKA in the germline V gene (reference sequence). V was clipped by 6 bases and J by 2 bases, with 13 bases between them.